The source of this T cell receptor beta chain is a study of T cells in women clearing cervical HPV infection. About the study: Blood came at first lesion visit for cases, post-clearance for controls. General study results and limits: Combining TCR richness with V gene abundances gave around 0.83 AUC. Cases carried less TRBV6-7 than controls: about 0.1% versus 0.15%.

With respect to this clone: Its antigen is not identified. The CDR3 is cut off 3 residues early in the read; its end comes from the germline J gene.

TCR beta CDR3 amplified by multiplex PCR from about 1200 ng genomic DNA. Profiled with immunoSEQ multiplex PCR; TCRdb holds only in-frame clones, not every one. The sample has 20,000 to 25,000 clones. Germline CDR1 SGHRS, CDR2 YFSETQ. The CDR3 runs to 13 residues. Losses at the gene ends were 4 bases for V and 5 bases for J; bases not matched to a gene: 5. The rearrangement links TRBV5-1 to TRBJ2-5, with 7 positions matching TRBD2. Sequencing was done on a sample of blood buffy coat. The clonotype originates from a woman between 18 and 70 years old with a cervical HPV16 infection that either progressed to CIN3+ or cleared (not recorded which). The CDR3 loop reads CASSLVGGETQYF. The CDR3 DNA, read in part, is TGCGCCAGCAGCCTTGTGGGGGGGGAGACC.